This T cell receptor beta chain was sequenced during a study of blood T cell repertoires in COVID-19. Study-wide background: COVID-19 samples, acute and convalescent, were from the United States, Italy and Spain. Nucleic acid was either cDNA or gDNA, and it came from T cells, B-cell-depleted T cells, or PBMCs.

The CDR3 covers 14 residues. V was clipped by 1 base and J by 0 bases, with 7 bases between them. The germline gives CDR1 SGHRS, CDR2 YFSETQ. The authors' processing: The assay estimated nucleated cells by amplifying reference gene primers. The data were produced by immunoSEQ multiplex PCR, yet TCRdb's version contains in-frame clones alone and is incomplete. The V and J calls and the clone size are those of that table, but D and trimming were determined from the DNA. The sample gives under 80,000 clones, roughly nine tenths of which show up once; 3.5% to 5% is in the top ten. The source is a man aged 50 or older with active COVID-19. The sequenced material came from peripheral blood. V is TRBV5-1 and J is TRBJ2-5; D is unresolved. Written as DNA, the CDR3 is TGCGCCAGCAGCTTGACAACCGACCAAGAGACCCAGTACTTC. It yields the protein CASSLTTDQETQYF.